The clone carrying this T cell receptor beta chain was recorded at least ten times. Its antigen is undetermined. This entry is derived from a study of T cells after yellow fever vaccination. The CDR3 spans 14 residues. After removal of 0 bases from V and 7 bases from J, the junction contained 5 bases not matched to a gene. Per the germline V gene, CDR1 is LGHDT and CDR2 is YNNKEL (reference sequence). UMIs and a universal primer site were added when TCR cDNA was made by 5'RACE template switching. Via MiXCR, TCRdb re-called the 5' RACE reads, giving one row per CDR3 protein. The sample shows roughly 320,000 distinct CDR3 sequences, 9.5% to 12% of them seen only once. Study findings and constraints: Clonotypes shared by both compartments, CD4 and CD8, made up a small share. The booster saw the reappearance of most primary-vaccination clones (around 95% CD4, roughly 87% CD8). The study found a weaker secondary response that peaked faster, day 5 versus 15.

This TCR derives from a man aged 18 to 30 who received the YFV17D yellow fever vaccine. The chain carries TRBV3-1 and TRBJ1-1; 7 bases align to TRBD1. Sequenced here: CD4+ T cells sorted from PBMCs, sampled 45 days after the yellow fever booster vaccination. The CDR3 loop reads CASSQDRGCCEAFF. In nucleotides, the CDR3 is TGTGCCAGCAGCCAAGACAGGGGGTGTTGTGAAGCTTTCTTT.